This T cell receptor (beta chain) was identified in a study of cytomegalovirus exposure and HLA in healthy donors. The PCR made use of 60 Vbeta and 13 Jbeta primers. The data were produced by immunoSEQ multiplex PCR, yet TCRdb's version contains in-frame clones alone and is incomplete. The table lists 65,000 to 85,000 clones, approximately 90% of them singletons. CDR3 length: 14 amino acids. Germline-derived CDR1 and CDR2 are SGHRS and YFSETQ. The ends lost 0 bases at V and 4 bases at J; junction bases unmatched: 2. The sample consisted of PBMCs. The sequence was collected from a woman between 25 and 40 years old in good health and CMV-seronegative. The chain combines TRBV5-1 with TRBJ1-2, with TRBD1 matching 8 bases. The CDR3 nucleotides are TGCGCCAGCAGCTTGGGCCAGGGGGCCTATGGCTACACCTTC. This codes for CASSLGQGAYGYTF.